A single sample gave rise to the 8 T cell receptor beta chains below, sequenced in a study of graft-versus-host responses after intestinal transplantation. Graft samples were processed, releasing intraepithelial and lamina propria lymphocytes. The table came from immunoSEQ multiplex PCR; TCRdb's copy has only in-frame clones and leaves some out. Of some 15,000 clones in the sample, 82% are singletons; the top ten hold around 6%. Here the sequenced sample was ileum tissue, taken 17 days after transplant. The origin of the receptors is a human patient who received an intestinal transplant, so some T cells may come from the graft donor.

The V and J genes are TRBV7-9 and TRBJ1-1; the D gene is possibly TRBD1 (5 bases). The germline CDR1 and CDR2 sequences are SEHNR and FQNEAQ (reference sequence). V lost 8 bases, J lost 0 bases, and 13 bases lay in between. The CDR3 consists of 14 residues. The CDR3: CASVEQAMNTEAFF. As DNA, the CDR3 is TGTGCCAGCGTCGAACAGGCGATGAACACTGAAGCTTTCTTT.

The count of this clone is one. The V and J genes are TRBV25-1 and TRBJ1-6; no clear D. Germline CDR1 is MGHDK and CDR2 is SYGVNS. The CDR3 sequence is 14 residues long. V shed 8 bases and J shed 0 bases, with 8 bases lying between them. The CDR3 protein is CASGWSSYNSPLHF. For the CDR3, the DNA is TGTGCCAGCGGCTGGAGCTCCTATAATTCACCCCTCCACTTT.

The chain links TRBV28 to TRBJ2-1; 10 bases fit TRBD2. The length of the CDR3 is 22 residues. Germline V gene lookup returns CDR1 MDHEN and CDR2 SYDVKM. The ends lost 6 bases at V and 0 bases at J; junction bases unmatched: 23. For the CDR3, the DNA is TGTGCCAGCAGCCATAACCGAGGGGTAGCGGGAGGAACGAAGAGCTCCTACAATGAGCAGTTCTTC. This encodes CASSHNRGVAGGTKSSYNEQFF. Full variable domain (rest looked up from reference TRBV28 and TRBJ2-1): DVKVTQSSRYLVKRTGEKVFLECVQDMDHENMFWYRQDPGLGLRLIYFSYDVKMKEKGDIPEGYSVSREKKERFSLILESASTNQTSMYLCASSHNRGVAGGTKSSYNEQFFGPGTRLTVL.

The rearrangement uses TRBV11-2 and TRBJ1-2; D is undetermined. Germline CDR1 reads SGHAT; CDR2 reads FQNNGV. CDR3 length: 12 amino acids. V lost 3 bases, J lost 5 bases, and 7 bases lay in between. This CDR3 reads CASSFGVYGYTF. CDR3 coding DNA: TGTGCCAGCAGCTTCGGGGTTTATGGCTACACCTTC. Drawing the rest from reference TRBV11-2 and TRBJ1-2, the complete variable domain is EAGVAQSPRYKIIEKRQSVAFWCNPISGHATLYWYQQILGQGPKLLIQFQNNGVVDDSQLPKDRFSAERLKGVDSTLKIQPAKLEDSAVYLCASSFGVYGYTFGSGTRLTVV.

On this clone: Germline and junction disagree at one end, which may indicate a read error. This chain connects TRBV7-9 to TRBJ1-2; 12 nucleotides align to TRBD1. Germline-derived CDR1 and CDR2 are SEHNR and FQNEAQ (reference sequence). There are 13 residues in the CDR3. Here the CDR3 DNA reads TGTGCCAGCAGCCCTCCGGGACAGGGGGCGCGGTCCTTC. Its protein is CASSPPGQGARSF. The full variable domain, in which reference TRBV7-9 and TRBJ1-2 provide the parts outside the CDR3, is DTGVSQNPRHKITKRGQNVTFRCDPISEHNRLYWYRQTLGQGPEFLTYFQNEAQLEKSRLLSDRFSAERPKGSFSTLEIQRTEQGDSAMYLCASSPPGQGARSFGSGTRLTVV.

The gene calls are TRBV4-3 and TRBJ2-1; TRBD2 is a possible D gene (6 bases). Trimming pared 0 bases from V and 16 bases from J, leaving 16 bases between. The CDR3 extends over 13 amino acids. Germline V CDR1 and CDR2: LGHNA, YSLEER. The CDR3 DNA reads as TGCGCCAGCAGCCAAGATCGGAGGGCAAGAGTCTTCTTC. This gives the protein CASSQDRRARVFF.

The V and J genes are TRBV7-2 and TRBJ1-2, with D unclear. Germline CDR1 SGHTA, CDR2 FQGNSA. The CDR3 loop spans 12 amino acids. Trimming left V 7 bases short and J 8 bases short, with 14 bases between. CDR3 region: CASTAPAEGYTF. The CDR3 DNA follows: TGTGCCAGCACCGCCCCCGCGGAGGGCTACACCTTC.

This rearrangement joins TRBV9 to TRBJ2-7; 10 bases map to TRBD1. The CDR3 is 15 amino acids. Germline CDR1 and CDR2: SGDLS and YYNGEE. V shed 4 bases, J shed 6 bases, and the junction held 10 bases outside the gene matches. CDR3 protein: CASSPGTGVSREQYF. The CDR3 coding sequence is TGTGCCAGCAGCCCTGGGACAGGGGTGTCACGCGAGCAGTACTTC.